This T cell receptor beta chain was captured by sequencing in a study of metastatic and nonmetastatic thyroid tumors. Across the whole study: Repertoire comparison spanned blood and tumor or nodule tissue of malignant and benign thyroid patients. Broader study findings: Within blood and tumor, benign nodules reportedly had significantly lower TCR beta diversity than malignant thyroid tumors did.

TCRdb reanalyzed the PCR reads with MiXCR. The repertoire holds approximately 82,000 clones, with around 12% as singletons. Every patient underwent thyroid surgery untreated. Germline V gene data show CDR1 as SGHVS and CDR2 as FQNEAQ. The V segment lost 5 bases and the J segment 7 bases; nucleotides outside the gene matches: 7. The CDR3 has 13 residues. Concerning this clone: Its target is not known. A read error is possible here, since a much larger clone lies one base away.

Sequencing was done on a sample of tumor tissue. This TCR was recovered from a female donor with papillary thyroid cancer or a benign thyroid nodule (not recorded which). Some clones in this sample may be carry-over from other donors' samples. The chain carries TRBV7-8 and TRBJ2-5; 7 nucleotides align to TRBD1. This CDR3 is CASSPGAGGTQYF. CDR3 sequence (DNA): TGTGCCAGCAGCCCCGGGGCAGGGGGGACCCAGTACTTC.